Many counts were recorded for the clone carrying this T cell receptor beta chain. Its specificity is not known. This entry belongs to a study of T cells in Graves' hyperthyroidism and ophthalmopathy. At the level of the study: Once the initial diagnosis was made, peripheral blood was obtained before any treatment. General study findings and limits: Separating ophthalmopathy from stable hyperthyroidism was achieved by a 13 V-J model. In the blood, most expanded thyroid clonotypes above 0.001 appeared as well.

Cells are PBMCs isolated from roughly 9.3 ml of fresh blood. Amplification of TCR beta CDR3 regions was performed using RNA transcripts as template. During a first-round RT-PCR of the TCR CDR3, the HTBI primer set was used. MiXCR was run by TCRdb on the multiplex PCR reads, yielding one entry per CDR3 protein. The data contain roughly 240,000 distinct CDR3 sequences, almost 25% of them seen just once; the ten biggest clones take up roughly 35%. Sequencing was carried out using blood. The sequence was obtained from a woman in her forties with Graves' ophthalmopathy.

The CDR3: CASSEVSGTGGNQPQHF. In DNA form, the CDR3 reads TGCGCCAGCAGTGAGGTTTCCGGGACAGGGGGTAATCAGCCCCAGCATTTT. The genes are TRBV10-2 and TRBJ1-5; 11 bases map to TRBD1. Losses at the gene ends were 2 bases for V and 4 bases for J; bases not matched to a gene: 7. There are 17 residues in the CDR3. Germline-derived CDR1 and CDR2 are WSHSY and SAAADI.